The 17 T cell receptor beta chains below come from one sample, sequenced in a study of blood T cell repertoires in COVID-19. The table came from immunoSEQ multiplex PCR; TCRdb's copy has only in-frame clones and leaves some out. The table lists fewer than 350,000 clones, about nine tenths of them singletons. Sequences were obtained from PBMCs or T cells enriched from blood (not recorded which). The receptors were sampled from a middle-aged woman who had recovered from COVID-19.

V and J are TRBV4-1 and TRBJ1-2, with 7 bases fitting TRBD1. The CDR3 loop spans 17 amino acids. Germline V lookup: CDR1 MGHRA, CDR2 YSYEKL. With 3 bases clipped from V and 0 bases from J, the junction kept 10 bases outside the gene matches. The CDR3 protein is CASSHRTGTSPNYGYTF. Written as DNA, the CDR3 is TGCGCCAGCAGCCATCGGACAGGAACCTCACCTAACTATGGCTACACCTTC.

This clone came up a few times. The chain recombines TRBV5-6 with TRBJ1-2; D remains ambiguous. This CDR3 is built from 13 residues. V lost 4 bases to trimming and J lost 4 bases, with 11 bases between them. CDR1 SGHDT and CDR2 YYEEEE come from the germline V gene. The CDR3 spells CASSRRRLYGYTF. In nucleotides, the CDR3 is TGTGCCAGCAGCCGACGGCGGCTCTATGGCTACACCTTC. Looking up the rest from reference TRBV5-6 and TRBJ1-2 gives the full variable domain: DAGVTQSPTHLIKTRGQQVTLRCSPKSGHDTVSWYQQALGQGPQFIFQYYEEEERQRGNFPDRFSGHQFPNYSSELNVNALLLGDSALYLCASSRRRLYGYTFGSGTRLTVV.

The V gene is TRBV30, the J gene TRBJ1-6; TRBD1 matches 7 bases. This CDR3 comprises 14 residues. The J segment lost 5 bases and the V segment lost 2 bases, leaving 3 bases of the junction unmatched. Germline values: CDR1 GTSNPN, CDR2 SVGIG (reference sequence). CDR3 in DNA: TGTGCCTGGAGTAGAACAGGGGATAATTCACCCCTCCACTTT. Translating it yields CAWSRTGDNSPLHF.

The gene calls are TRBV3-1 (or the pseudogene TRBV3-2) and TRBJ2-7; perhaps TRBD1 as D (6 bases). The CDR3 totals 13 residues. The germline V and J ends were trimmed by 1 base and 7 bases, with 11 bases remaining between them. Germline V gene data show CDR1 as LGHDT and CDR2 as YNNKEL (reference sequence). The CDR3, as DNA: TGTGCCAGCAGCCAAGTGGACAGCGAAGAGCAGTACTTC. This gives the protein CASSQVDSEEQYF.

The chain uses TRBV27 and TRBJ1-2, with a possible D match to TRBD1 (6 bases). V lost 2 bases and J lost 8, with 12 bases in between. The CDR3 consists of 13 residues. The germline V gene encodes CDR1 MNHEY and CDR2 SMNVEV (reference sequence). CDR3 sequence (DNA): TGTGCCAGCAGTTTAGCCCAGGGGTGGGGCTACACCTTC. Its protein is CASSLAQGWGYTF.

The chain uses TRBV3-1 (or the pseudogene TRBV3-2) and TRBJ2-1; D gene uncertain. Trimming left V 0 bases short and J 9 bases short, with 6 bases between. There are 12 residues in the CDR3. The germline V gene has CDR1 LGHDT and CDR2 YNNKEL (reference sequence). Written as DNA, the CDR3 is TGTGCCAGCAGCCAAGATTCGCGTGAGCAGTTCTTC. Translated, it gives CASSQDSREQFF.

The chain has TRBV6-6 and TRBJ1-1; 9 positions agree with TRBD1. From germline, CDR1 is MNHNY and CDR2 SVGAGI (reference sequence). This CDR3 comprises 16 residues. Trimming removed 0 bases from V and 1 base from J; junction bases left unmatched: 3. The CDR3 bases are TGTGCCAGCAGTTACTCCGTGGGACAGGGGAACACTGAAGCTTTCTTT. Residues: CASSYSVGQGNTEAFF.

The chain uses TRBV7-9 and TRBJ2-1; D is uncertain. The CDR3 runs to 12 residues. V lost 5 bases to trimming and J lost 8 bases, with 10 bases between them. The germline V gene has CDR1 SEHNR and CDR2 FQNEAQ (reference sequence). CDR3 nucleotide sequence: TGTGCCAGCAGCCAAAACTCGTATGAGCAGTTCTTC. Protein product: CASSQNSYEQFF.

The CDR3, as DNA: TGTGCCAGCAGCTACTCGGGGGGGTCGACTGGAAACACCATATATTTT. The encoded protein is CASSYSGGSTGNTIYF. The chain has TRBV11-2 and TRBJ1-3; a weak D match, TRBD1 (5 bases). The germline V gene has CDR1 SGHAT and CDR2 FQNNGV. V shed 4 bases and J shed 2 bases, with 15 bases lying between them. The CDR3 is 16 residues long. Combining the CDR3 with reference TRBV11-2 and TRBJ1-3 gives the whole variable domain EAGVAQSPRYKIIEKRQSVAFWCNPISGHATLYWYQQILGQGPKLLIQFQNNGVVDDSQLPKDRFSAERLKGVDSTLKIQPAKLEDSAVYLCASSYSGGSTGNTIYFGEGSWLTVV.

This clone is a singleton in its sample. V gene TRBV7-2 combines with J gene TRBJ2-3; D remains ambiguous. Germline values: CDR1 SGHTA, CDR2 FQGNSA. The V end lost 3 bases, the J end lost 0 bases, and 7 bases lay between the germline ends. The length of the CDR3 is 14 residues. The CDR3 DNA follows: TGTGCCAGCAGCTTCTCCCGGAGCACAGATACGCAGTATTTT. Protein: CASSFSRSTDTQYF.

V usage is TRBV2 and J usage is TRBJ2-4, with 9 bases identical to TRBD1. Germline-derived CDR1 and CDR2 are SNHLY and FYNNEI. The ends lost 5 bases at V and 6 bases at J; junction bases unmatched: 5. This CDR3 has 14 amino acids. As DNA, the CDR3 is TGTGCCAGCAGTACACAGGGGGCTGGAAACATTCAGTACTTC. Translation: CASSTQGAGNIQYF.

The DNA for the CDR3 is TGTGCCAGCAGCTTGAGCCCCGGTCGCAATCAGCCCCAGCATTTT. Encoded protein: CASSLSPGRNQPQHF. V and J are TRBV5-4 and TRBJ1-5, with D uncertain. V lost 1 base and J 2 bases, leaving 10 bases between the germline ends. Germline loops: CDR1 SGHNT, CDR2 YYREEE (reference sequence). The CDR3 runs to 15 residues.

J is TRBJ2-3 and V is TRBV4-2; 7 bases map to TRBD2. The CDR3 is 14 residues long. The germline V gene has CDR1 LGHNA and CDR2 YNFKEQ. V gave up 3 bases and J gave up 4 bases; unmatched junction bases: 4. The CDR3 here is CASSQAGESDTQYF. As DNA, the CDR3 is TGTGCCAGCAGCCAGGCGGGAGAATCAGATACGCAGTATTTT.

The chain recombines TRBV18 with TRBJ1-2; TRBD1 might be the D (6 bases). Trimming cost V 3 bases and J 1 base, with 15 bases left between them. CDR3 length: 16 residues. The germline V gene encodes CDR1 KGHSH and CDR2 LQKENI. CDR3 amino acids: CASSPTGGPLNYGYTF. CDR3 in DNA: TGTGCCAGCTCACCGACGGGGGGGCCTCTTAACTATGGCTACACCTTC.

The rearrangement uses TRBV18 and TRBJ1-6; 9 nucleotides match TRBD1. Germline assignment: CDR1 KGHSH and CDR2 LQKENI. Trimming at V came to 2 bases and at J to 7 bases, leaving 3 bases not matched to a gene. CDR3 length: 15 amino acids. In DNA, the CDR3 is TGTGCCAGCTCACCAGAGGGACAGGGAAATTCACCCCTCCACTTT. Protein sequence: CASSPEGQGNSPLHF.

The V and J genes are TRBV19 and TRBJ2-1, with 7 bases identical to TRBD2. V trimming: 6 bases; J trimming: 6 bases; junction bases outside the gene matches: 11. Germline V gene sequence: CDR1 LNHDA, CDR2 SQIVND (reference sequence). The CDR3 is 15 amino acids. The CDR3 is CASRRDYLEPNEQFF. CDR3 bases: TGTGCCAGTAGGAGGGACTACCTCGAACCCAATGAGCAGTTCTTC.

The chain uses TRBV6-6 and TRBJ1-5; D is ambiguous. The CDR3 consists of 15 residues. The germline V gene encodes CDR1 MNHNY and CDR2 SVGAGI (reference sequence). The germline V and J ends were trimmed by 2 bases and 4 bases, with 12 bases remaining between them. The CDR3 loop reads CASSYARGGNQPQHF. The CDR3, as DNA: TGTGCCAGCAGTTACGCCCGCGGCGGAAATCAGCCCCAGCATTTT.